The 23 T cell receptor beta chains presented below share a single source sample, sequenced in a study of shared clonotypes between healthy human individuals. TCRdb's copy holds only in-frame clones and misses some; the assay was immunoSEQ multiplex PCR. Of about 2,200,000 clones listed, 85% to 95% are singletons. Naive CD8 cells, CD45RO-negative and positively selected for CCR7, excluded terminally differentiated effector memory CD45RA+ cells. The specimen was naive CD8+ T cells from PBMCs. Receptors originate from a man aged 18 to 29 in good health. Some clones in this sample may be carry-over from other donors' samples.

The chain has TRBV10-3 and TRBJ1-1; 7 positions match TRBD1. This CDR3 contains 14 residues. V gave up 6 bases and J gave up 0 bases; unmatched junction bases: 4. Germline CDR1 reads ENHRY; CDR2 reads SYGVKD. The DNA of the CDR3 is TGTGCCATCAGGGACGGGACAGTGAACACTGAAGCTTTCTTT. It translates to CAIRDGTVNTEAFF.

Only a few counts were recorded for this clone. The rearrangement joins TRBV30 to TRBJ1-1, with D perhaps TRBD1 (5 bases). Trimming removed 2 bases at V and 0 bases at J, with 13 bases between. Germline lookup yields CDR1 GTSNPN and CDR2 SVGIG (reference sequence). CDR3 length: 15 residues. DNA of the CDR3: TGTGCCTGGAGTAGGATGGGGGAGATGAACACTGAAGCTTTCTTT. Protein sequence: CAWSRMGEMNTEAFF.

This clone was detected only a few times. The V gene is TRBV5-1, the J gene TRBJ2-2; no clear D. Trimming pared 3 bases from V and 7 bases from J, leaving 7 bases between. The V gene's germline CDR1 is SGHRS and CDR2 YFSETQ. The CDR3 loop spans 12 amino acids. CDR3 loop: CASSWQDGELFF. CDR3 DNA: TGCGCCAGCAGCTGGCAGGACGGGGAGCTGTTTTTT.

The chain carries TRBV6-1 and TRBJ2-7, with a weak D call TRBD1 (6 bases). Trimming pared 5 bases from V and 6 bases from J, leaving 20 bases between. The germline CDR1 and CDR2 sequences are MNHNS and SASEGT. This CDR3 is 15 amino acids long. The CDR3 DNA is TGTGCCAGCAGTCCTACTCAGGGGTCGGCCACCGAGCAGTACTTC. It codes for CASSPTQGSATEQYF.

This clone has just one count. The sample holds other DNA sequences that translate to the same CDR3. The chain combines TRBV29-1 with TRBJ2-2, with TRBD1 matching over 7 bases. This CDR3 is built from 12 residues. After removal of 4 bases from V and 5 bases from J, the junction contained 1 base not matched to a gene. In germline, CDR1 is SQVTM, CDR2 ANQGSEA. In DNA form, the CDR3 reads TGCAGCGTTGTACAGGGGACCGGGGAGCTGTTTTTT. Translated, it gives CSVVQGTGELFF.

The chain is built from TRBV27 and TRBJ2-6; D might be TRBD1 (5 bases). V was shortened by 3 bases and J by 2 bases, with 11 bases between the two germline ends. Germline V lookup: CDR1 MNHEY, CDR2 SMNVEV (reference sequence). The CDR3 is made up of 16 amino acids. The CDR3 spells CASSLLDSAGANVLTF. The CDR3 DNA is TGTGCCAGCAGTTTGTTAGACAGTGCTGGGGCCAACGTCCTGACTTTC.

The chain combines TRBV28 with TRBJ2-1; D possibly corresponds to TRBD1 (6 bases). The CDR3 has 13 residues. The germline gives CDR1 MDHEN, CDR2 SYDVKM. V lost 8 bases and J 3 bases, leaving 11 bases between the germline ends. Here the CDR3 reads CASRTEVYNEQFF. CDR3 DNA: TGTGCCAGCCGGACAGAGGTCTACAATGAGCAGTTCTTC.

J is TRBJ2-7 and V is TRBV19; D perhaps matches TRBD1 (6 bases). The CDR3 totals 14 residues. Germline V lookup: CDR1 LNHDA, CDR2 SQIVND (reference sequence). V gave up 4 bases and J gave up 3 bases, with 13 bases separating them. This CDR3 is CASSNGGQFYEQYF. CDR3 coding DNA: TGTGCCAGTAGTAATGGAGGACAGTTCTACGAGCAGTACTTC.

The CDR3 region is CASSGPPGPSDTQYF. DNA for the CDR3: TGTGCCAGCAGCGGACCGCCCGGGCCTTCAGATACGCAGTATTTT. The chain recombines TRBV9 with TRBJ2-3; no clear D. The CDR3 contains 15 residues. Germline lookup yields CDR1 SGDLS and CDR2 YYNGEE. V lost 3 bases and J 4 bases, leaving 15 bases between the germline ends.

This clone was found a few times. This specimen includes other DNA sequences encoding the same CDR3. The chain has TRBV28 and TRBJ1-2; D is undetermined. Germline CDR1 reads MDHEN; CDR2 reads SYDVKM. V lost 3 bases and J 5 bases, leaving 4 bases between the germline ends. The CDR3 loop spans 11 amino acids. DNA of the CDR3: TGTGCCAGCAGTTTCGGGTATGGCTACACCTTC. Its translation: CASSFGYGYTF.

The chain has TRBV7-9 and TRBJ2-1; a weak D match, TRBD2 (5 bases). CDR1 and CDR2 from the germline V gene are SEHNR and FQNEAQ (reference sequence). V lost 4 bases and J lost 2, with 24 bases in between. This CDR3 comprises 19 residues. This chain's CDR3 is CASSSPYGGPALTYNEQFF. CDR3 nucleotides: TGTGCCAGCAGCTCTCCGTATGGCGGGCCCGCTTTGACCTACAATGAGCAGTTCTTC.

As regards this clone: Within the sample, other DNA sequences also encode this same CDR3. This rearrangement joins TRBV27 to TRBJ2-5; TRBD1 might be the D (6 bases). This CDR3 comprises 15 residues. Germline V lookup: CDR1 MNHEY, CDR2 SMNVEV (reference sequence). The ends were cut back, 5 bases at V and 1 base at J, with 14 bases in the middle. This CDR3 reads CASSPIRQVQETQYF. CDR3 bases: TGTGCCAGCAGTCCCATACGACAGGTCCAAGAGACCCAGTACTTC.

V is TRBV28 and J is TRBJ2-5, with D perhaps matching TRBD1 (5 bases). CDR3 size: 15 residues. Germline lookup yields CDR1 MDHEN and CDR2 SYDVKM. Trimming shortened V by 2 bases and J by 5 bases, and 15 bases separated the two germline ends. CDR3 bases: TGTGCCAGCAGTTTACAGGGTTCCGGCAGTGAGACCCAGTACTTC. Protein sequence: CASSLQGSGSETQYF.

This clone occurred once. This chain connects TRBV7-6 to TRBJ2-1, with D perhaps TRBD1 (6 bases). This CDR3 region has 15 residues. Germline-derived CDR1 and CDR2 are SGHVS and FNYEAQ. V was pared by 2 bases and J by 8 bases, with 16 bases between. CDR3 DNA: TGTGCCAGCAGCTTAACCACAGGGCCCAGGGATGAGCAGTTCTTC. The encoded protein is CASSLTTGPRDEQFF.

CDR3 coding DNA: TGTGCCAGCAGCACCCAGAAGTACGGACTAGCGGGAGAGTGGAACACCGGGGAGCTGTTTTTT. This codes for CASSTQKYGLAGEWNTGELFF. The chain recombines TRBV7-3 with TRBJ2-2; 13 nucleotides match TRBD2. The CDR3 is made up of 21 amino acids. V lost 5 bases, J lost 1 base, and 16 bases stayed unmatched. From germline, CDR1 is SGHTA and CDR2 FQGTGA.

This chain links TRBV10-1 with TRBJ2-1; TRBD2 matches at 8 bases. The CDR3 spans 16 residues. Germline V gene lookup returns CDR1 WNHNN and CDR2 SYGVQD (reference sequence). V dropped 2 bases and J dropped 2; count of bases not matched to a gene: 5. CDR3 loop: CASSETIAGTYNEQFF. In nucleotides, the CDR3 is TGCGCCAGCAGTGAGACCATAGCGGGAACCTACAATGAGCAGTTCTTC.

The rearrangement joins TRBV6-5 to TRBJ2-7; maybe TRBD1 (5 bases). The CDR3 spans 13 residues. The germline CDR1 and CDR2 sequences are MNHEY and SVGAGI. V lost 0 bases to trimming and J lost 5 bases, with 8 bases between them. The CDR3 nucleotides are TGTGCCAGCAGTTACTCGGGCAGGGACGAGCAGTACTTC. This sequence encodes CASSYSGRDEQYF.

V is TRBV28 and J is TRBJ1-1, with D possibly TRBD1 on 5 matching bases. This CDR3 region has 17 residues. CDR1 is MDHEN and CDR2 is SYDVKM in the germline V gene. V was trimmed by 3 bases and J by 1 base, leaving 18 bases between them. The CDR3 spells CASSFRGVGPRNTEAFF. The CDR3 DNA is TGTGCCAGCAGTTTCCGGGGGGTGGGACCCCGGAACACTGAAGCTTTCTTT. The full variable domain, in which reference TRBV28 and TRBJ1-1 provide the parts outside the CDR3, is DVKVTQSSRYLVKRTGEKVFLECVQDMDHENMFWYRQDPGLGLRLIYFSYDVKMKEKGDIPEGYSVSREKKERFSLILESASTNQTSMYLCASSFRGVGPRNTEAFFGQGTRLTVV.

The CDR3 DNA sequence: TGTGCCAGCTCACCTTTCGGGACCGGGGGCCAAGAGACCCAGTACTTC. It codes for CASSPFGTGGQETQYF. V and J are TRBV18 and TRBJ2-5, with a weak D call TRBD2 (6 bases). CDR3 size: 16 residues. The germline V gene has CDR1 KGHSH and CDR2 LQKENI. The V and J ends lost 3 bases and 1 base respectively, with 15 bases between them.

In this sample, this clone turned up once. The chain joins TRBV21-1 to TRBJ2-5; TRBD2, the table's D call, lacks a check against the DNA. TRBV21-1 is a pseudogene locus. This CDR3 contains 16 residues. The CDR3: CASSKSWESGSETQYF. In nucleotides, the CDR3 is TGTGCCAGCAGCAAAAGTTGGGAGAGCGGGAGTGAGACCCAGTACTTC.

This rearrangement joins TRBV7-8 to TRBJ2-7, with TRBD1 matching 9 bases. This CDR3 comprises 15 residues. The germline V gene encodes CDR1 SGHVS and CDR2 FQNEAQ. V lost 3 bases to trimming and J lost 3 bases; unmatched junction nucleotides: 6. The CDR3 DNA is TGTGCCAGCAGCTTCGGGGGACAGGGCGACTACGAGCAGTACTTC. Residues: CASSFGGQGDYEQYF. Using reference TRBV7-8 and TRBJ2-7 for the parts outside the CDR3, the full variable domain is GAGVSQSPRYKVAKRGQDVALRCDPISGHVSLFWYQQALGQGPEFLTYFQNEAQLDKSGLPSDRFFAERPEGSVSTLKIQRTQQEDSAVYLCASSFGGQGDYEQYFGPGTRLTVT.

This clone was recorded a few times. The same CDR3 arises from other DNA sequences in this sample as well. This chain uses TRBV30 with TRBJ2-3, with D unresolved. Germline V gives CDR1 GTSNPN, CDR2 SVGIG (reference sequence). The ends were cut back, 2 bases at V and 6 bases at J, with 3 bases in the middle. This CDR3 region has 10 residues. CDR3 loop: CAWSRDTQYF. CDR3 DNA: TGTGCCTGGAGTAGGGATACGCAGTATTTT.

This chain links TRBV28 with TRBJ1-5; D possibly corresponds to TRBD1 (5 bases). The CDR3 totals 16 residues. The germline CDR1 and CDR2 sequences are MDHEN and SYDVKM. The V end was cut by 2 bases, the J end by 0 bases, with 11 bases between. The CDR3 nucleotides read TGTGCCAGCAGTTTACTGGACAACCCTAGCAATCAGCCCCAGCATTTT. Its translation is CASSLLDNPSNQPQHF.